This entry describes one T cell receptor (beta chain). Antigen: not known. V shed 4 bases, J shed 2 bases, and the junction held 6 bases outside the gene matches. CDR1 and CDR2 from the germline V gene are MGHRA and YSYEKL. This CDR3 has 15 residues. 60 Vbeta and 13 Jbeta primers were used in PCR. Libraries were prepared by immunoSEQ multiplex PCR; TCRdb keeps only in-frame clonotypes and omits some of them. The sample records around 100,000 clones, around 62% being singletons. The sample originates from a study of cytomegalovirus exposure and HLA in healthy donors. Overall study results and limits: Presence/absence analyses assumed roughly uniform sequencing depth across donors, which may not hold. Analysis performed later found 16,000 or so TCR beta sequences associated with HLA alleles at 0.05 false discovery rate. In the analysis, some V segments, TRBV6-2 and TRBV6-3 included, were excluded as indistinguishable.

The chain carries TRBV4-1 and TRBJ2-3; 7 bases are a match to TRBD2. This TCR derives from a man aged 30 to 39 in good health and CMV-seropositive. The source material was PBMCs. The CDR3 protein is CASSLPGTTTDTQYF. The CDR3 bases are TGCGCCAGCAGCCTCCCCGGGACTACCACAGATACGCAGTATTTT.